Shown below are 30 T cell receptor beta chains from a single sample sequenced in a study of regulatory T cells in long-lasting Graves disease (dated by TCRdb to the early 2020s). According to the study, the label for this sample's time point signals: newly diagnosed GD, antithyroid drugs for less than 3 months. For both TCR sequencing and RNA sequencing, RNA was extracted from PBMCs in TRIzol. Libraries were constructed by multiplex PCR. The instrument was an Illumina HiSeq 4000. To build TCR beta libraries, CDR3 regions were amplified by Arm-PCR using iRepertoire HTBI primers. TCRdb reprocessing: public reads trimmed at Q25 with fastp, clones called with MiXCR, in-frame beta chains kept. All rows with the same CDR3 protein become a single entry with the most common DNA and genes. The sample has hundreds of thousands of distinct CDR3 sequences on record, about a sixth of them singletons. The ten largest clones add up to about 27% of the sample.

These data were also reused for a study on T cells in Graves' hyperthyroidism and ophthalmopathy.

The sequenced sample was peripheral blood mononuclear cells (PBMCs), obtained at new diagnosis, from a patient treated with antithyroid drugs. The receptors come from a man aged 35-49 years with Graves disease. Donor details come from another sample of the same person, matched by shared clones.

In DNA form, the CDR3 reads TGCAGTGCTAGATTCCCTAGCGGGGCGGACGAGCAGTACTTC. It codes for CSARFPSGADEQYF. This sequence joins TRBV20-1 and TRBJ2-7, with 9 bases lining up with TRBD2. V was pared by 2 bases and J by 5 bases, with 7 bases of the junction left unmatched. Per germline, CDR1 DFQATT and CDR2 SNEGSKA (reference sequence). The CDR3 is made up of 14 amino acids.

This clonotype was seen at least ten times. The chain employs TRBV6-1 and TRBJ1-5; D possibly corresponds to TRBD1 (6 bases). Germline CDR1 MNHNS, CDR2 SASEGT. V lost 1 base, J lost 5 bases, and 12 bases lay in between. The CDR3 runs 15 residues. CDR3 sequence: CASSEVYKGDQPQHF. Written as DNA, the CDR3 is TGTGCCAGCAGTGAAGTGTACAAGGGGGATCAGCCCCAGCATTTT.

The sample holds many counts of this clonotype. The V and J genes are TRBV30 and TRBJ2-7; D gene uncertain. Germline V gene lookup returns CDR1 GTSNPN and CDR2 SVGIG (reference sequence). V lost 1 base and J 4 bases, leaving 14 bases between the germline ends. This CDR3 is built from 14 residues. CDR3 amino acids: CAWSEYGPLYEQYF. CDR3 coding DNA: TGTGCCTGGAGTGAGTACGGACCGCTATACGAGCAGTACTTC. Based on the CDR3 plus reference TRBV30 and TRBJ2-7, the full variable domain is SQTIHQWPATLVQPVGSPLSLECTVEGTSNPNLYWYRQAAGRGLQLLFYSVGIGQISSEVPQNLSASRPQDRQFILSSKKLLLSDSGFYLCAWSEYGPLYEQYFGPGTRLTVT.

A few counts support this clonotype. The genes are TRBV10-3 and TRBJ2-3; the match to TRBD2 covers 12 bases. Germline assignment: CDR1 ENHRY and CDR2 SYGVKD. Trimming cost V 3 bases and J 0 bases; bases outside gene matches: 7. The CDR3 extends over 18 amino acids. The CDR3 sequence is CAISDTASGGGSTDTQYF. DNA of the CDR3: TGTGCCATCAGTGACACGGCTAGCGGGGGGGGAAGCACAGATACGCAGTATTTT.

J is TRBJ1-1 and V is TRBV20-1; D possibly corresponds to TRBD1 (5 bases). Germline CDR1 and CDR2: DFQATT and SNEGSKA (reference sequence). This CDR3 is 11 amino acids long. The CDR3 nucleotides read TGCAGCCTGGGGGGAAACACTGAAGCTTTCTTT. It codes for CSLGGNTEAFF.

The rearrangement links TRBV9 to TRBJ1-1; D is ambiguous. The V gene's germline CDR1 is SGDLS and CDR2 YYNGEE. The CDR3 has 13 amino acids. V was cut by 5 bases and J by 7 bases, with 15 bases left in between. The CDR3 coding sequence is TGTGCCAGCAGTATAACCTCCATTAGTGAAGCTTTCTTT. Its translation is CASSITSISEAFF.

This clonotype has a handful of counts. The V gene is TRBV4-2, the J gene TRBJ2-5, with unresolved D. The CDR3 sequence is 13 residues long. Germline V lookup: CDR1 LGHNA, CDR2 YNFKEQ. Trimming stripped 2 bases from V and 4 bases from J, with 8 bases between. CDR3 DNA sequence: TGTGCCAGCAGCCAATCGACCCCAGAGACCCAGTACTTC. It specifies CASSQSTPETQYF.

This clonotype was observed many times. This rearrangement joins TRBV20-1 to TRBJ1-1; tentative D call: TRBD1 (5 bases). CDR1 is DFQATT and CDR2 is SNEGSKA in the germline V gene (reference sequence). V lost 8 bases and J 1 base, leaving 17 bases between the germline ends. The CDR3 covers 14 residues. The CDR3 region has the DNA TGCAGTCCGGAGGGGTACCGCCGGAACACTGAAGCTTTCTTT. It is translated as CSPEGYRRNTEAFF.

The gene calls are TRBV6-9 and TRBJ2-7, with D maybe TRBD2 (6 bases). The V and J ends lost 4 bases and 4 bases respectively, with 11 bases between them. Germline assignment: CDR1 MNHGY and CDR2 SVAAGI. The CDR3 covers 13 residues. CDR3 nucleotides: TGTGCCAGCAGTTCGGAGGGTTGGTACGAGCAGTACTTC. It is translated as CASSSEGWYEQYF.

This clonotype has a count of ten or more. This chain joins TRBV2 and TRBJ2-1, with 12 nucleotides matching TRBD1. Per the germline V gene, CDR1 is SNHLY and CDR2 is FYNNEI. The CDR3 totals 14 residues. The junction had 8 bases not matched to a gene; V was cut back by 4 bases and J by 13 bases. CDR3 coding DNA: TGTGCCAGCAGTGCTCTGGGACAGGGGGCGTTTCAGTTCTTC. Its translation: CASSALGQGAFQFF. Filled out from reference TRBV2 and TRBJ2-1, the complete variable domain reads EPEVTQTPSHQVTQMGQEVILRCVPISNHLYFYWYRQILGQKVEFLVSFYNNEISEKSEIFDDQFSVERPDGSNFTLKIRSTKLEDSAMYFCASSALGQGAFQFFGPGTRLTVL.

This clonotype appeared many times. This chain joins TRBV2 and TRBJ2-1; TRBD2 aligns across 10 bases. The trim removed 6 bases at V and 4 bases at J, leaving 9 bases unmatched. The CDR3 covers 16 residues. Germline CDR1 SNHLY, CDR2 FYNNEI. The CDR3 protein is CASRREAGGGYNEQFF. CDR3 bases: TGTGCCAGCAGGAGAGAAGCGGGGGGGGGTTACAATGAGCAGTTCTTC.

A few counts support this clonotype. V usage is TRBV29-1 and J usage is TRBJ1-2; D ambiguous. CDR3 length: 12 residues. V was pared by 1 base and J by 8 bases, with 11 bases between. Germline V gene lookup returns CDR1 SQVTM and CDR2 ANQGSEA. The CDR3 reads CSVEGVSGGYTF. DNA for the CDR3: TGCAGCGTTGAAGGGGTTTCCGGGGGCTACACCTTC.

This clonotype was counted many times. The chain links TRBV5-1 to TRBJ2-7; a possible D gene is TRBD1 (5 bases). Trimming left V 4 bases short and J 0 bases short, with 17 bases between. The germline V gene encodes CDR1 SGHRS and CDR2 YFSETQ. This CDR3 contains 16 residues. The CDR3 bases are TGCGCCAGCAGCCCAGGGCCGGGTACAGCCTCCTACGAGCAGTACTTC. It encodes CASSPGPGTASYEQYF.

This clonotype was observed at least ten times. V gene TRBV4-1 combines with J gene TRBJ1-5; D remains ambiguous. The ends were cut back, 0 bases at V and 0 bases at J, with 9 bases in the middle. CDR1 MGHRA and CDR2 YSYEKL come from the germline V gene. This CDR3 comprises 16 residues. CDR3 residues: CASSQDARYSNQPQHF. The CDR3 DNA is TGCGCCAGCAGCCAAGATGCAAGGTATAGCAATCAGCCCCAGCATTTT.

The chain is built from TRBV20-1 and TRBJ2-1; 12 bases map to TRBD2. Germline V lookup: CDR1 DFQATT, CDR2 SNEGSKA (reference sequence). The V segment lost 5 bases and the J segment 10 bases; nucleotides outside the gene matches: 6. The CDR3 spans 13 residues. Here the CDR3 reads CSASSGGAQEQFF. DNA for the CDR3: TGCAGTGCTTCTAGCGGGGGGGCTCAGGAGCAGTTCTTC.

This clonotype was counted between two and nine times. The J gene is TRBJ1-1, the V gene TRBV2; D not certain. The CDR3 contains 14 residues. Germline CDR1 SNHLY, CDR2 FYNNEI. Trimming left V 7 bases short and J 4 bases short, with 16 bases between. In DNA form, the CDR3 reads TGTGCCAGCAATCGATTGGGCCTCGGCACTGAAGCTTTCTTT. Amino acid sequence: CASNRLGLGTEAFF. The variable domain in full, completed from reference TRBV2 and TRBJ1-1, reads EPEVTQTPSHQVTQMGQEVILRCVPISNHLYFYWYRQILGQKVEFLVSFYNNEISEKSEIFDDQFSVERPDGSNFTLKIRSTKLEDSAMYFCASNRLGLGTEAFFGQGTRLTVV.

Ten or more counts support this clonotype. This chain connects TRBV7-2 to TRBJ1-4; D gene ambiguous. V dropped 0 bases and J dropped 3 bases, with 5 bases sitting between them. CDR3 size: 14 residues. In germline, CDR1 is SGHTA, CDR2 FQGNSA. The chain's CDR3 is CASSLARANEKLFF. CDR3 nucleotide sequence: TGTGCCAGCAGCTTAGCGCGGGCTAATGAAAAACTGTTTTTT.

The chain carries TRBV19 and TRBJ2-5; weak D call: TRBD2 (5 bases). Trimming removed 3 bases at V and 4 bases at J, with 9 bases between. Germline values: CDR1 LNHDA, CDR2 SQIVND (reference sequence). The CDR3 extends over 13 amino acids. CDR3 residues: CASSIRGLETQYF. Written as DNA, the CDR3 is TGTGCCAGTAGTATCCGCGGGTTAGAGACCCAGTACTTC.

The sample holds many counts of this clonotype. This rearrangement joins TRBV6-2 or TRBV6-3 to TRBJ2-5; D possibly corresponds to TRBD1 (6 bases). V lost 4 bases to trimming and J lost 0 bases, with 18 bases between them. This CDR3 is 17 amino acids long. CDR1 is MNHEY, CDR2 SVGEGT, per germline. The CDR3 bases are TGTGCCAGCAGTTCCTCCCAAAGACAGGCCTACCAAGAGACCCAGTACTTC. Its translation: CASSSSQRQAYQETQYF.

This clonotype was seen at least ten times. The gene calls are TRBV10-1 and TRBJ2-1, with 7 nucleotides matching TRBD2. CDR3 length: 13 residues. Germline V lookup: CDR1 WNHNN, CDR2 SYGVQD (reference sequence). The ends lost 6 bases at V and 4 bases at J; junction bases unmatched: 3. The CDR3 DNA sequence: TGCGCCAGCAGGAGGACTAGTTACAATGAGCAGTTCTTC. It yields the protein CASRRTSYNEQFF.

This chain uses TRBV19 with TRBJ2-1, with D possibly TRBD2 on 5 matching bases. Looked up from germline, CDR1 is LNHDA and CDR2 is SQIVND (reference sequence). The CDR3 is 13 amino acids. V was trimmed by 7 bases and J by 7 bases, leaving 14 bases between them. The CDR3 loop is CASMSPSWNEQFF. CDR3 coding DNA: TGTGCCAGTATGTCGCCTAGCTGGAATGAGCAGTTCTTC.

V usage is TRBV30 and J usage is TRBJ2-7, with D perhaps TRBD1 or TRBD2 (5 bases each). From germline, CDR1 is GTSNPN and CDR2 SVGIG (reference sequence). This CDR3 has 13 residues. Trimming took 1 base from V and 2 from J, leaving 9 bases between them. CDR3 bases: TGTGCCTGGAGTGGGGACGGCGCCTACGAGCAGTACTTC. Its translation is CAWSGDGAYEQYF.

This clonotype was detected many times. The genes are TRBV12-3 or TRBV12-4 and TRBJ2-5, with D maybe TRBD2 (5 bases). V lost 10 bases and J lost 1, with 13 bases in between. The CDR3 is 13 residues long. This CDR3 reads CATREIPQETQYF. In nucleotides, the CDR3 is TGTGCCACGAGGGAAATCCCCCAAGAGACCCAGTACTTC.

This clonotype was observed many times. The rearrangement links TRBV5-1 to TRBJ2-3; D not resolved. This CDR3 is 15 amino acids long. Looked up from germline, CDR1 is SGHRS and CDR2 is YFSETQ. V shed 5 bases and J shed 0 bases, with 13 bases lying between them. The CDR3 loop is CASRSRGSSTDTQYF. The CDR3 DNA sequence: TGCGCCAGCAGATCTCGCGGTTCCAGCACAGATACGCAGTATTTT. Complete variable domain (other parts from reference TRBV5-1 and TRBJ2-3): KAGVTQTPRYLIKTRGQQVTLSCSPISGHRSVSWYQQTPGQGLQFLFEYFSETQRNKGNFPGRFSGRQFSNSRSEMNVSTLELGDSALYLCASRSRGSSTDTQYFGPGTRLTVL.

This clonotype was seen many times. V and J are TRBV3-1 and TRBJ2-7; unclear D gene. Trimming removed 0 bases from V and 2 bases from J, with 14 bases in between. Germline CDR1 LGHDT, CDR2 YNNKEL (reference sequence). This CDR3 has 16 amino acids. In nucleotides, the CDR3 is TGTGCCAGCAGCCAAGATGTAAATTCATACACCTACGAGCAGTACTTC. This sequence encodes CASSQDVNSYTYEQYF.

This clonotype was recorded a few times. This chain connects TRBV7-3 to TRBJ2-2, with a tentative D call TRBD1 (5 bases). Germline V gene data show CDR1 as SGHTA and CDR2 as FQGTGA. With 4 bases removed from V and 3 bases from J, the gap between germline ends came to 18 bases. The CDR3 totals 17 residues. The CDR3: CASSSLLMDKDTGELFF. CDR3 DNA: TGTGCCAGCAGCTCTCTACTAATGGACAAGGACACCGGGGAGCTGTTTTTT.

This clonotype was recorded many times. The junction shows a germline mismatch at one end, possibly a read error. The V and J genes are TRBV5-5 and TRBJ2-1; tentatively, D is TRBD2 (7 bases). The germline gives CDR1 SGHKS, CDR2 YYEKEE (reference sequence). The CDR3 is made up of 12 amino acids. CDR3: CASSSQGLEQFF. As DNA, the CDR3 is TGTGCTAGCAGCTCACAGGGACTAGAGCAGTTCTTC.

This clonotype was detected ten times or more. This chain uses TRBV28 with TRBJ1-5, with 8 nucleotides matching TRBD1. V shed 8 bases and J 5 bases; nucleotides not matched to a gene: 17. Germline V gene sequence: CDR1 MDHEN, CDR2 SYDVKM. This CDR3 comprises 17 residues. The CDR3 is CASFGQGSVRGYQPQHF. The CDR3 DNA reads TGTGCCAGCTTCGGACAGGGAAGCGTCCGCGGGTATCAGCCCCAGCATTTT.

The CDR3 DNA sequence: TGTGCCAGCAGACATGGACAGGGCAGTACACCCCTCCACTTT. It translates to CASRHGQGSTPLHF. The chain joins TRBV6-1 to TRBJ1-6; the match to TRBD1 covers 8 bases. The germline gives CDR1 MNHNS, CDR2 SASEGT. The junction had 9 bases not matched to a gene; V was cut back by 6 bases and J by 11 bases. This CDR3 is 14 amino acids long.

The J gene is TRBJ2-1, the V gene TRBV12-5; 9 bases agree with TRBD1. V lost 6 bases, J lost 7 bases, and 7 bases stayed unmatched. The germline V gene has CDR1 LGHNT and CDR2 FRNRAP. The CDR3 runs to 14 residues. The chain's CDR3 is CASGPGTGKNEQFF. The CDR3 DNA sequence: TGTGCTAGTGGGCCTGGGACAGGGAAGAATGAGCAGTTCTTC.